This is a list of T cell receptor beta chains from one sample in a study of Ad26.COV2.S vaccination and SARS-CoV-2 variants. Data came from immunoSEQ multiplex PCR; TCRdb stores just in-frame clones and leaves some out. The table records some 480,000 clones, approximately 90% of them present only once. Sequencing was performed on peripheral blood, taken in a trial of Ad26.COV2.S vaccine versus placebo. These receptors all come from a person between 18 and 59 years old who received the Ad26.COV2.S COVID-19 vaccine or a placebo. CDR3s leave out the opening cysteine and the closing phenylalanine or tryptophan. D genes are given only for firm matches. Where a row states a size, it is once, few, many or the class of an expanded clone; other rows omit it.

V: TRBV6-5
size: once
D: .
length: 11
J: TRBJ1-1
CDR3: ASSYSGGAEAF

V: TRBV6-2/TRBV6-3
size: .
D: .
length: 11
J: TRBJ1-1
CDR3: ASSSQLNTEAF

V: TRBV5-1
size: .
D: TRBD1
length: 15
J: TRBJ1-1
CDR3: ASSFGDRGLSVTEAF

V: TRBV5-8
size: .
D: .
length: 11
J: TRBJ2-7
CDR3: ASSSQVGYEQY

V: TRBV11-2
size: .
D: .
length: 11
J: TRBJ1-2
CDR3: ASRGNTGFGYT

V: TRBV5-1
size: .
D: .
length: 10
J: TRBJ1-1
CDR3: ASSRWGTEAF

V: TRBV6-1
size: few
D: .
length: 12
J: TRBJ2-2
CDR3: ASSFRGTGGELF

V: TRBV28
size: .
D: .
length: 12
J: TRBJ1-3
CDR3: ASSLLGLGNTIY

V: TRBV28
size: .
D: .
length: 13
J: TRBJ1-3
CDR3: ASIPGGVFGNTIY

V: TRBV6-2/TRBV6-3
size: .
D: TRBD1
length: 11
J: TRBJ2-7
CDR3: ASSGTGGYEQY

V: TRBV7-3
size: .
D: .
length: 11
J: TRBJ2-3
CDR3: ASSRGVPDTQY

V: TRBV5-1
size: once
D: .
length: 15
J: TRBJ2-1
CDR3: ASSLGGTGPNGPEQF

V: TRBV19
size: once
D: TRBD2
length: 11
J: TRBJ2-1
CDR3: ANEREGFNEQF

V: TRBV9
size: .
D: .
length: 13
J: TRBJ2-7
CDR3: ASSTSDEGIYEQY

V: TRBV29-1
size: .
D: TRBD2
length: 13
J: TRBJ2-1
CDR3: SMTSGTSGYNEQF

V: TRBV6-5
size: .
D: .
length: 10
J: TRBJ1-1
CDR3: ASSAAGKETF

V: TRBV2
size: .
D: TRBD1
length: 13
J: TRBJ2-3
CDR3: ASSPGTGFTDTQY

V: TRBV7-2
size: .
D: TRBD2
length: 15
J: TRBJ2-4
CDR3: ASSPKLGEGSKNIQY

V: TRBV14
size: .
D: .
length: 10
J: TRBJ1-2
CDR3: ASSQGGLGYT

V: TRBV6-2/TRBV6-3
size: .
D: TRBD2
length: 14
J: TRBJ2-1
CDR3: ASSYQAASGSHEQF

V: TRBV18
size: .
D: .
length: 13
J: TRBJ1-1
CDR3: ASSPLERTGLEAF

V: TRBV3-1/TRBV3-2
size: once
D: TRBD1
length: 12
J: TRBJ1-1
CDR3: ASSPSGQGARAF

V: TRBV28
size: once
D: .
length: 12
J: TRBJ1-4
CDR3: ASSPGATNEKLF

V: TRBV19
size: .
D: .
length: 9
J: TRBJ1-1
CDR3: ASIGSFEAF

V: TRBV24-1
size: .
D: .
length: 12
J: TRBJ1-4
CDR3: ATSSGATNEKLF

V: TRBV6-2/TRBV6-3
size: few
D: .
length: 12
J: TRBJ1-6
CDR3: ASSYRDLDSPLH

V: TRBV5-1
size: .
D: .
length: 10
J: TRBJ1-6
CDR3: ASSFERGPLH

V: TRBV7-9
size: .
D: .
length: 10
J: TRBJ1-2
CDR3: ASSFADGGYT

V: TRBV27
size: .
D: TRBD2
length: 18
J: TRBJ2-1
CDR3: ASTPRIGTSGTDSYNEQF

V: TRBV1
size: .
D: .
length: 14
J: TRBJ2-1
CDR3: TSSQVIGLFQYEQF

V: TRBV5-1
size: .
D: .
length: 14
J: TRBJ2-2
CDR3: ASSLVPVQSTGELF

V: TRBV9
size: .
D: .
length: 15
J: TRBJ1-2
CDR3: ASSALRTDGSPYGYT